The 28 T cell receptor beta chains below were found in one sample sequenced in a study of cytomegalovirus exposure and HLA in healthy donors. The PCR made use of 60 Vbeta and 13 Jbeta primers. Some clones are missing from TCRdb's copy, which holds only in-frame ones; the method was immunoSEQ multiplex PCR. The sample shows 130,000 to 150,000 clones, 65% to 85% of them seen only once. Sequenced sample: PBMCs. The receptors shown here come from a woman in her thirties or forties in good health and CMV-seropositive.

Details on this clone: Other DNA sequences of this sample code for an identical CDR3. The CDR3 DNA reads TGTGCCAGCAGTCATCGGAGGGGCACAGATACGCAGTATTTT. It is translated as CASSHRRGTDTQYF. J is TRBJ2-3 and V is TRBV27; D might be TRBD2 (6 bases). In germline, CDR1 is MNHEY, CDR2 SMNVEV (reference sequence). The CDR3 totals 14 residues. Trimming left V 5 bases short and J 1 base short, with 10 bases between.

V is TRBV19 and J is TRBJ2-5, with 7 positions matching TRBD2. There are 14 residues in the CDR3. Germline CDR1 LNHDA, CDR2 SQIVND (reference sequence). V was clipped by 5 bases and J by 10 bases; unmatched bases: 13. The CDR3 region is CASSPRGDLLGQYF. CDR3 nucleotide sequence: TGTGCCAGTAGTCCCCGGGGGGATCTGCTCGGCCAGTACTTC.

The chain carries TRBV19 and TRBJ1-5, with D hard to call. In germline, CDR1 is LNHDA, CDR2 SQIVND (reference sequence). V lost 2 bases to trimming and J lost 8 bases, with 13 bases between them. This CDR3 contains 14 residues. In DNA, the CDR3 is TGTGCCAGTAGTATAAATGAGGTTTGGGAGCCCCAGCATTTT. It encodes CASSINEVWEPQHF. Complete variable domain (other parts from reference TRBV19 and TRBJ1-5): DGGITQSPKYLFRKEGQNVTLSCEQNLNHDAMYWYRQDPGQGLRLIYYSQIVNDFQKGDIAEGYSVSREKKESFPLTVTSAQKNPTAFYLCASSINEVWEPQHFGDGTRLSIL.

The chain is built from TRBV7-2 and TRBJ2-5, with 8 bases lining up with TRBD1. The end of the DNA fits TRBJ2-7 better, so the J call may be wrong. This CDR3 is built from 14 residues. Germline lookup yields CDR1 SGHTA and CDR2 FQGNSA. The CDR3 DNA reads TGTGCCAGCAGCTTAGGTCGGACAGGGTACGAGCAGTACTTC. Translated, it gives CASSLGRTGYEQYF.

The rearrangement uses TRBV10-3 and TRBJ1-1; perhaps TRBD1 as D (5 bases). V lost 4 bases and J 11 bases, leaving 23 bases between the germline ends. Germline CDR1 and CDR2: ENHRY and SYGVKD. CDR3 length: 15 residues. As DNA, the CDR3 is TGTGCCATCAGTGTAGGGGCCTCGGAGGGGAGTGGGGCTTTCTTT. Its protein is CAISVGASEGSGAFF.

The gene calls are TRBV28 and TRBJ1-5, with D maybe TRBD1 (5 bases). V was cut by 5 bases and J by 0 bases, with 17 bases left in between. The V gene's germline CDR1 is MDHEN and CDR2 SYDVKM. The CDR3 covers 17 residues. CDR3 nucleotide sequence: TGTGCCAGCAGTCCTTGGCCGCAGGGTAGTAGCAATCAGCCCCAGCATTTT. The encoded protein is CASSPWPQGSSNQPQHF.

This rearrangement joins TRBV9 to TRBJ1-1; 8 bases line up with TRBD1. Germline CDR1 reads SGDLS; CDR2 reads YYNGEE. CDR3 size: 15 residues. The ends lost 3 bases at V and 4 bases at J; junction bases unmatched: 8. Here the CDR3 reads CASSAPTGVVTEAFF. The DNA of the CDR3 is TGTGCCAGCAGCGCCCCGACAGGGGTAGTCACTGAAGCTTTCTTT.

The CDR3: CASSQGGEGNGYTF. CDR3 nucleotides: TGTGCCAGCAGCCAAGGGGGGGAGGGGAATGGCTACACCTTC. The V and J genes are TRBV7-8 and TRBJ1-2; perhaps TRBD1 as D (6 bases). Germline V gene lookup returns CDR1 SGHVS and CDR2 FQNEAQ. Trimming pared 5 bases from V and 6 bases from J, leaving 16 bases between. The CDR3 is made up of 14 amino acids.

This clone was counted only a few times. CDR3 bases: TGTGCCAGCAGTCAGGGCACTGAAGCTTTCTTT. It encodes CASSQGTEAFF. V gene TRBV6-5 combines with J gene TRBJ1-1; D is perhaps TRBD1 (5 bases). V was shortened by 5 bases and J by 4 bases, with 5 bases between the two germline ends. CDR3 length equals 11 residues. Germline CDR1 reads MNHEY; CDR2 reads SVGAGI.

The V gene is TRBV6-1, the J gene TRBJ2-7, with TRBD2 identical over 7 bases. From germline, CDR1 is MNHNS and CDR2 SASEGT. The CDR3 is 16 amino acids. Unmatched junction bases numbered 10, after V lost 0 bases and J lost 5 bases. CDR3 sequence reads: CASSEAGFTAGNEQYF. The CDR3 DNA sequence: TGTGCCAGCAGTGAAGCCGGGTTTACAGCGGGAAACGAGCAGTACTTC.

This chain joins TRBV29-1 and TRBJ1-2, with TRBD1 identical over 8 bases. After removal of 5 bases from V and 8 bases from J, the junction contained 7 bases not matched to a gene. The CDR3 runs to 12 residues. Germline loops: CDR1 SQVTM, CDR2 ANQGSEA. As DNA, the CDR3 is TGCAGCGTTACCGGACAGGGCGGGGGCTACACCTTC. Its translation is CSVTGQGGGYTF.

This clone has only a few counts. This chain connects TRBV19 to TRBJ1-1, with 7 bases matching TRBD1. Trimming took 7 bases from V and 3 from J; bases not matched to a gene: 5. This CDR3 is 13 amino acids long. Germline V lookup: CDR1 LNHDA, CDR2 SQIVND (reference sequence). The CDR3 protein is CASMEQGDTEAFF. In nucleotides, the CDR3 is TGTGCCAGTATGGAGCAGGGGGACACTGAAGCTTTCTTT.

The chain is built from TRBV18 and TRBJ2-7; D not certain. The CDR3 length is 13 residues. Looked up from germline, CDR1 is KGHSH and CDR2 is LQKENI. V was cut by 2 bases and J by 2 bases, with 7 bases left in between. The CDR3 sequence: CASSPNSPYEQYF. In DNA form, the CDR3 reads TGTGCCAGCTCACCAAACAGCCCCTACGAGCAGTACTTC.

This chain joins TRBV30 and TRBJ1-1; D is possibly TRBD1 (5 bases). CDR1 GTSNPN and CDR2 SVGIG come from the germline V gene (reference sequence). V was clipped by 0 bases and J by 2 bases, with 10 bases between them. CDR3 size: 14 residues. DNA of the CDR3: TGTGCCTGGAGTGTTGGTGGGGCTAACACTGAAGCTTTCTTT. Its protein is CAWSVGGANTEAFF.

This chain connects TRBV7-9 to TRBJ1-6; TRBD1 agrees at 11 bases. This CDR3 is built from 16 residues. CDR1 SEHNR and CDR2 FQNEAQ come from the germline V gene (reference sequence). The trim removed 5 bases at V and 9 bases at J, leaving 9 bases unmatched. CDR3 region: CASSIGQGAVGSPLHF. The CDR3 region has the DNA TGTGCCAGCAGCATAGGACAGGGGGCGGTTGGTTCACCCCTCCACTTT.

The V gene is TRBV7-2, the J gene TRBJ2-5; 7 nucleotides match TRBD1. Unmatched junction bases numbered 12, after V lost 3 bases and J lost 5 bases. Per the germline V gene, CDR1 is SGHTA and CDR2 is FQGNSA. CDR3 length: 16 residues. The CDR3 sequence is CASSLTGRGRLETQYF. DNA for the CDR3: TGTGCCAGCAGCTTGACGGGTAGGGGGCGTCTTGAGACCCAGTACTTC.

The chain uses TRBV7-8 and TRBJ1-2, with 7 bases lining up with TRBD1. Trimming cost V 5 bases and J 1 base; bases outside gene matches: 4. Germline assignment: CDR1 SGHVS and CDR2 FQNEAQ. The CDR3 is 14 residues long. CDR3 nucleotides: TGTGCCAGCAGCACTAACAGGGGTAACTATGGCTACACCTTC. It codes for CASSTNRGNYGYTF.

The chain recombines TRBV7-2 with TRBJ2-3; D perhaps matches TRBD1 (6 bases). V was trimmed by 5 bases and J by 0 bases, leaving 15 bases between them. The germline gives CDR1 SGHTA, CDR2 FQGNSA. This CDR3 is 16 amino acids long. For the CDR3, the DNA is TGTGCCAGCAGCCCGATCGGGACACAGAGCACAGATACGCAGTATTTT. Residues: CASSPIGTQSTDTQYF.

J is TRBJ2-1 and V is TRBV30, with 7 bases identical to TRBD2. CDR3 size: 16 residues. From germline, CDR1 is GTSNPN and CDR2 SVGIG (reference sequence). Trimming cost V 2 bases and J 4 bases; bases outside gene matches: 11. DNA for the CDR3: TGTGCCTGGAGTTATGAGACTAGCAGGAGATACAATGAGCAGTTCTTC. Translating it yields CAWSYETSRRYNEQFF.

The gene calls are TRBV7-2 and TRBJ2-1; D is possibly TRBD2 (6 bases). Germline lookup yields CDR1 SGHTA and CDR2 FQGNSA. The V end was cut by 3 bases, the J end by 6 bases, with 9 bases between. The CDR3 is 13 residues long. In nucleotides, the CDR3 is TGTGCCAGCAGCTTGACTAGGACCAATGAGCAGTTCTTC. The encoded protein is CASSLTRTNEQFF.

The chain joins TRBV10-2 to TRBJ2-7, with 8 nucleotides matching TRBD1. The V and J ends lost 7 bases and 4 bases, in that order; junction bases with no gene match: 12. From germline, CDR1 is WSHSY and CDR2 SAAADI. The CDR3 extends over 15 amino acids. The CDR3 loop is CASTGGGQGIYEQYF. CDR3 DNA: TGCGCCAGCACCGGAGGAGGACAGGGTATTTACGAGCAGTACTTC.

V usage is TRBV28 and J usage is TRBJ1-2; a weak D match, TRBD1 (6 bases). Germline lookup yields CDR1 MDHEN and CDR2 SYDVKM. The CDR3 totals 13 residues. V was pared by 6 bases and J by 4 bases, with 12 bases between. CDR3 bases: TGTGCCAGCAGCTACACAGGGCTCTATGGCTACACCTTC. Translating gives CASSYTGLYGYTF.

The chain links TRBV27 to TRBJ1-2; unclear D gene. This CDR3 is built from 12 residues. Germline-derived CDR1 and CDR2 are MNHEY and SMNVEV (reference sequence). V lost 7 bases and J lost 4, with 10 bases in between. CDR3 in amino acids: CASKSLTYGYTF. Here the CDR3 DNA reads TGTGCCAGCAAATCTCTAACCTATGGCTACACCTTC.

This clone was seen a few times. The rearrangement links TRBV30 to TRBJ1-5; D remains unclear. The CDR3 loop spans 14 amino acids. V was cut by 0 bases and J by 5 bases, with 11 bases left in between. Per germline, CDR1 GTSNPN and CDR2 SVGIG (reference sequence). CDR3 sequence: CAWSVSSKDQPQHF. The DNA for the CDR3 is TGTGCCTGGAGTGTTAGCAGCAAAGATCAGCCCCAGCATTTT.

This clone was seen a handful of times. This chain connects TRBV7-2 to TRBJ1-2; D is perhaps TRBD1 (6 bases). CDR3 length: 18 residues. Germline CDR1 is SGHTA and CDR2 is FQGNSA. Between the trimmed V and J ends, which lost 1 base and 8 bases, there was a span of 26 bases. The CDR3 DNA sequence: TGTGCCAGCAGCTTAGATGGCGGGGGGGCCAGGGCAAGGAGCGGCTACACCTTC. Translated, it gives CASSLDGGGARARSGYTF.

The rearrangement links TRBV28 to TRBJ2-7; 9 nucleotides match TRBD1. Germline assignment: CDR1 MDHEN and CDR2 SYDVKM. The length of the CDR3 is 16 residues. V lost 5 bases and J lost 7; bases outside the gene matches: 15. The CDR3 is CASSALGTGNAWEQYF. CDR3 in DNA: TGTGCCAGCAGTGCCCTCGGGACAGGGAATGCGTGGGAGCAGTACTTC.

This clone is termed medium-sized. The chain links TRBV4-2 to TRBJ2-7; TRBD1 agrees at 7 bases. V lost 1 base, J lost 2 bases, and 2 bases stayed unmatched. This CDR3 is built from 14 residues. CDR1 LGHNA and CDR2 YNFKEQ come from the germline V gene. CDR3 region: CASSQGGQTYEQYF. Here the CDR3 DNA reads TGTGCCAGCAGCCAAGGGGGACAGACCTACGAGCAGTACTTC.

The rearrangement links TRBV5-4 to TRBJ2-1; 9 bases line up with TRBD2. This CDR3 has 15 residues. J was trimmed by 9 bases and V by 1 base; bases with no gene match: 8. Germline V gene sequence: CDR1 SGHNT, CDR2 YYREEE (reference sequence). The CDR3, as DNA: TGTGCCAGCAGCTTGCCTAGCGGGGAAGGGGCTGAGCAGTTCTTC. It yields the protein CASSLPSGEGAEQFF.